Included here is one TCR beta chain sequence, with context. Its antigen is currently unknown. Noted time point: baseline pretreatment blood. Treatment described: 15 Gy SBRT to primary tumor, nephrectomy 4 weeks later. The tumor was a clear cell renal cell carcinoma. This sample was included in a study of radiation and T cells in renal cell carcinoma. Study-level information: Nephrectomy followed 15 Gy stereotactic body radiation by 4 weeks. Broader study findings: In blood, top tumor clones expanded by 2 weeks, shrinking by 4. Pretreatment tumor biopsies were lacking, so baseline clonotypes are unknown.

The V and J ends lost 4 bases and 3 bases respectively, with 6 bases between them. Per the germline V gene, CDR1 is KGHSH and CDR2 is LQKENI. The CDR3 loop spans 13 amino acids. Method: immunoSEQ multiplex PCR; TCRdb's copy keeps in-frame clones and lacks some. Of some 120,000 clones in the sample, roughly 80% were seen once. The chain uses TRBV18 and TRBJ2-2; TRBD2 might be the D (6 bases). This sequence originates from a woman aged 60-75 years with renal cell carcinoma. Sample: blood, taken from a patient whose treatment included radiotherapy and nephrectomy. The CDR3 sequence: CASSRDYTGELFF. The CDR3 DNA reads TGTGCCAGCTCACGGGACTACACCGGGGAGCTGTTTTTT.